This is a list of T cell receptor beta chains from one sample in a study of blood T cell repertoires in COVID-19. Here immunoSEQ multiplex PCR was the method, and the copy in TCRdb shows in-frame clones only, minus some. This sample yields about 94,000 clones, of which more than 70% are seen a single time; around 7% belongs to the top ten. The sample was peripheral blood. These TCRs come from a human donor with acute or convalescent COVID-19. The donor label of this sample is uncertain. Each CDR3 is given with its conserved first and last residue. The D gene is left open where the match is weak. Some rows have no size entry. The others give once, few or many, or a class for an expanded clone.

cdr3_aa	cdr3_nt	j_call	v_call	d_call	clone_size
CASSLPGANVLTF	TGTGCCAGCAGTTTACCAGGGGCCAACGTCCTGACTTTC	TRBJ2-6	TRBV28	.	.
CAWSVRRTGGRVDTGELFF	TGTGCCTGGAGTGTAAGGAGGACAGGGGGCCGAGTGGACACCGGGGAGCTGTTTTTT	TRBJ2-2	TRBV30	TRBD1	.
CASSEGAGTGELFF	TGTGCCAGCAGTGAAGGGGCAGGCACCGGGGAGCTGTTTTTT	TRBJ2-2	TRBV2	.	.
CASSPPMAGRQETQYF	TGTGCCAGCAGCCCACCGATGGCGGGGCGGCAAGAGACCCAGTACTTC	TRBJ2-5	TRBV11-3	.	.
CASSLAGQGVYEQYF	TGTGCCAGCAGCTTAGCGGGACAGGGGGTCTACGAGCAGTACTTC	TRBJ2-7	TRBV7-9	TRBD1	.
CATSRDLDSSYEQYF	TGTGCCACCAGCAGAGACCTAGACTCATCCTACGAGCAGTACTTC	TRBJ2-7	TRBV15	.	.
CASSSGESGGRRELFF	TGTGCCAGCAGCTCTGGAGAGAGCGGGGGAAGAAGGGAGCTGTTTTTT	TRBJ2-2	TRBV7-3	TRBD2	.
CASSPPTTPLHF	TGTGCCAGCAGCCCCCCGACTACACCCCTCCACTTT	TRBJ1-6	TRBV6-6	.	many
CASSQGGQGTQQYF	TGTGCCAGCAGCCAAGGCGGACAGGGTACTCAGCAGTACTTC	TRBJ2-7	TRBV3-1/TRBV3-2	TRBD1	.
CASSPFREFYEQYF	TGCGCCAGCAGCCCGTTCCGGGAGTTCTACGAGCAGTACTTC	TRBJ2-7	TRBV4-3	.	.
CATSGTGVLYNEQFF	TGTGCCACCAGTGGAACGGGGGTCTTGTACAATGAGCAGTTCTTC	TRBJ2-1	TRBV24-1	.	.
CASSAPGTGDTEAFF	TGTGCCAGCTCGGCTCCCGGGACAGGGGACACTGAAGCTTTCTTT	TRBJ1-1	TRBV19	TRBD1	.
CATSRDQGTEAFF	TGTGCCACCAGCAGAGATCAGGGCACTGAAGCTTTCTTT	TRBJ1-1	TRBV15	.	.
CASSYRGSSGNTIYF	TGTGCCAGCAGCTACAGGGGCAGCTCTGGAAACACCATATATTTT	TRBJ1-3	TRBV5-8	TRBD1	.
CASSFSGMNTEAFF	TGCGCCAGCAGCTTTAGCGGGATGAACACTGAAGCTTTCTTT	TRBJ1-1	TRBV5-1	.	.
CASSLERGLGELFF	TGTGCCAGCAGCTTAGAAAGGGGCCTCGGGGAGCTGTTTTTT	TRBJ2-2	TRBV7-2	.	.
CASRLQRGRNTGELFF	TGTGCCAGCAGACTCCAGAGGGGGCGTAACACCGGGGAGCTGTTTTTT	TRBJ2-2	TRBV3-1/TRBV3-2	TRBD1	.
CASSTERNTEAFF	TGTGCCAGCAGTACAGAGAGGAACACTGAAGCTTTCTTT	TRBJ1-1	TRBV6-5	.	.
CASSQGWTEAFF	TGTGCCAGCAGTCAGGGTTGGACTGAAGCTTTCTTT	TRBJ1-1	TRBV12-3/TRBV12-4	.	once
CASSIGGLFSSYNEQFF	TGTGCCAGTAGCATCGGGGGGCTCTTTAGCTCCTACAATGAGCAGTTCTTC	TRBJ2-1	TRBV19	.	once
CASSWAGGNPYEQYF	TGTGCCAGTAGTTGGGCGGGGGGGAATCCCTACGAGCAGTACTTC	TRBJ2-7	TRBV19	TRBD2	once
CASSVGTSGAQYF	TGTGCCAGCAGCGTAGGAACTAGCGGGGCGCAGTATTTT	TRBJ2-3	TRBV9	TRBD2	.
CASSLPLALETQYF	TGTGCCAGCAGTTTACCGTTGGCCTTAGAGACCCAGTACTTC	TRBJ2-5	TRBV28	.	.
CASSPGSGNEKLFF	TGTGCCAGCAGCCCAGGATCCGGTAATGAAAAACTGTTTTTT	TRBJ1-4	TRBV5-6	.	.
CASSFTGTYSYEQYF	TGCGCCAGCAGCTTCACAGGGACCTACTCCTACGAGCAGTACTTC	TRBJ2-7	TRBV5-1	.	.
CASSLISADTQYF	TGTGCCAGCAGTTTAATTAGCGCGGATACGCAGTATTTT	TRBJ2-3	TRBV2	.	.
CASSFGTPYGYTF	TGTGCCAGCAGCTTCGGGACACCATATGGCTACACCTTC	TRBJ1-2	TRBV5-6	.	.
CASSYSLRLLSSPLHF	TGTGCCAGCAGTTACTCTCTCAGATTATTATCGTCACCCCTCCACTTT	TRBJ1-6	TRBV6-5	.	.
CASSFAGGRPQHF	TGTGCCAGCAGTTTTGCGGGAGGTAGGCCCCAGCATTTT	TRBJ1-5	TRBV28	.	.
CAILGGDGTGELFF	TGTGCCATCCTGGGGGGGGACGGCACCGGGGAGCTGTTTTTT	TRBJ2-2	TRBV10-3	TRBD2	.
CASSPSGGRREQYF	TGTGCCAGCAGTCCTAGCGGGGGGCGTCGTGAGCAGTACTTC	TRBJ2-7	TRBV14	TRBD2	.
CASSQGGTSTDTQYF	TGTGCCAGCAGCCAAGGGGGGACTAGCACAGATACGCAGTATTTT	TRBJ2-3	TRBV3-1/TRBV3-2	.	.
CASSLPTGINLHEQYF	TGTGCCAGCAGCTTACCGACAGGGATCAATTTGCACGAGCAGTACTTC	TRBJ2-7	TRBV7-8	TRBD1	.
CATSSGQGANKNTEAFF	TGTGCCACCTCAAGCGGACAGGGGGCGAATAAGAACACTGAAGCTTTCTTT	TRBJ1-1	TRBV10-3	TRBD1	.
CASSHSRNTIYF	TGTGCCAGTAGCCATAGTCGGAACACCATATATTTT	TRBJ1-3	TRBV19	.	.
CASSYRGGALGNEQFF	TGTGCCAGCAGTTACCGCGGGGGGGCCTTAGGCAATGAGCAGTTCTTC	TRBJ2-1	TRBV6-5	TRBD2	.
CASSYRSSTGNTIYF	TGTGCCAGCAGTTATCGGTCAAGTACTGGAAACACCATATATTTT	TRBJ1-3	TRBV6-2/TRBV6-3	.	.
CAWSLRQAGEQYF	TGTGCCTGGAGTCTAAGGCAGGCAGGGGAGCAGTACTTC	TRBJ2-7	TRBV30	.	.
CASSLLGLQETQYF	TGCGCCAGCAGCTTGCTGGGGCTCCAAGAGACCCAGTACTTC	TRBJ2-5	TRBV5-1	.	.
CATAGANVLTF	TGTGCCACCGCTGGGGCCAACGTCCTGACTTTC	TRBJ2-6	TRBV2	.	.
CASPPPGENEQFF	TGTGCCAGCCCCCCACCAGGGGAGAATGAGCAGTTCTTC	TRBJ2-1	TRBV7-9	.	.
CASSQEPSRNTIYF	TGTGCCAGCAGCCAAGAACCTAGCCGGAACACCATATATTTT	TRBJ1-3	TRBV4-2	.	once
CASSANLIPGGTGASPLHF	TGTGCCAGCAGCGCCAACTTGATACCGGGAGGGACAGGGGCTTCACCCCTCCACTTT	TRBJ1-6	TRBV11-2	TRBD1	few
CASSVAQGAYEQYF	TGTGCCAGCAGCGTAGCTCAGGGGGCTTACGAGCAGTACTTC	TRBJ2-7	TRBV9	TRBD1	once
CASSENRNTGELFF	TGCGCCAGCAGTGAAAACAGAAACACCGGGGAGCTGTTTTTT	TRBJ2-2	TRBV10-1	.	.
CASSQQGTLYSNQPQHF	TGTGCCAGCAGTCAACAGGGGACGCTGTATAGCAATCAGCCCCAGCATTTT	TRBJ1-5	TRBV6-6	TRBD1	.
CASSPRTGLNYGYTF	TGCGCCAGCAGCCCTAGGACAGGGTTGAACTATGGCTACACCTTC	TRBJ1-2	TRBV4-1	TRBD1	once
CASSVEQAGANVLTF	TGTGCCAGCAGCGTGGAACAGGCAGGGGCCAACGTCCTGACTTTC	TRBJ2-6	TRBV9	.	.
CASSDPGQGAYEQYF	TGTGCCAGCAGTGACCCCGGACAGGGAGCCTACGAGCAGTACTTC	TRBJ2-7	TRBV25-1	TRBD1	.
CASSQDFGQLLLTPTSTDTQYF	TGTGCCAGCAGCCAAGATTTTGGCCAGCTTCTCTTGACTCCTACTAGCACAGATACGCAGTATTTT	TRBJ2-3	TRBV3-1/TRBV3-2	.	.
CASSQPAGDREGFGYTF	TGCGCCAGCAGCCAACCCGCTGGGGACAGGGAAGGTTTTGGCTACACCTTC	TRBJ1-2	TRBV4-1	TRBD1	.
CATSKDRSSYEQYF	TGTGCCACCAGCAAAGACAGAAGCTCCTACGAGCAGTACTTC	TRBJ2-7	TRBV15	.	.
CASSSDFQNTIYF	TGTGCCAGCAGTTCCGACTTCCAAAACACCATATATTTT	TRBJ1-3	TRBV6-5	.	.